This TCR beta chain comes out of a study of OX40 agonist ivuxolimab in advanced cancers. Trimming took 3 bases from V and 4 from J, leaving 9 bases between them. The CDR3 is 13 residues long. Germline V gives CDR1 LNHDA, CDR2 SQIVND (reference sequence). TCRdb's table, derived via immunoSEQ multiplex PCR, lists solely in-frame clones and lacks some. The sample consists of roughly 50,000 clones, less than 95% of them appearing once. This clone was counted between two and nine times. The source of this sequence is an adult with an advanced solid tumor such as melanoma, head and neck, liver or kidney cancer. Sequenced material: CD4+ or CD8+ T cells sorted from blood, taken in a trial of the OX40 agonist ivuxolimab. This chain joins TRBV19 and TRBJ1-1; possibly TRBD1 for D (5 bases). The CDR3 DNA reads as TGTGCCAGTAGTATGGGGGAGGTCACTGAAGCTTTCTTT. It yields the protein CASSMGEVTEAFF.